The 11 T cell receptor beta chains below come from one sample, sequenced in a study of blood T cells in healthy people across ages. Sample-barcoded 5' priming and a J-beta primer mix drove a second PCR of about 7 to 12 cycles. TCRdb recomputed calls from the 5' RACE reads with MiXCR, one row per CDR3 protein. There are 1.5 million to 2 million distinct CDR3 sequences in the sample; roughly 52% occur only once, and more than 2% lies in the top ten. Sequenced material: blood. These receptors came from a woman in her thirties or forties in good health.

This chain connects TRBV5-1 to TRBJ2-5; no reliable D call. Trimming removed 4 bases from V and 3 bases from J, with 13 bases in between. Germline V gene sequence: CDR1 SGHRS, CDR2 YFSETQ. CDR3 length equals 14 residues. The CDR3 loop reads CASSPHTLKETQYF. CDR3 coding DNA: TGCGCCAGCAGCCCCCATACCTTAAAAGAGACCCAGTACTTC.

The J gene is TRBJ2-3, the V gene TRBV4-3, with D maybe TRBD1 (6 bases). Germline V gene sequence: CDR1 LGHNA, CDR2 YSLEER. There are 14 residues in the CDR3. The V and J ends lost 3 bases and 8 bases respectively, with 15 bases between them. The CDR3 loop is CASSHLGAAGTQYF. The CDR3 nucleotides are TGCGCCAGCAGCCATCTGGGGGCGGCAGGTACGCAGTATTTT.

Here the CDR3 DNA reads TGTGCCAGCAGCCTCGACATTAGCCCCTACGAGCAGTACTTC. It translates to CASSLDISPYEQYF. The chain combines TRBV9 with TRBJ2-7; D remains unclear. CDR3 size: 14 residues. From germline, CDR1 is SGDLS and CDR2 YYNGEE. V shed 4 bases and J shed 2 bases, with 13 bases lying between them.

The J gene is TRBJ2-7, the V gene TRBV10-3; 7 bases are shared with TRBD1. Germline V gene data show CDR1 as ENHRY and CDR2 as SYGVKD. V lost 3 bases to trimming and J lost 6 bases; unmatched junction nucleotides: 8. CDR3 length: 14 amino acids. For the CDR3, the DNA is TGTGCCATCAGTGACAAAATTGACAGGGTCGAGCAGTACTTC. This gives the protein CAISDKIDRVEQYF.

The chain's CDR3 is CASRRVGAETQYF. The CDR3 DNA follows: TGTGCCAGCAGGAGGGTTGGAGCAGAGACCCAGTACTTC. V usage is TRBV12-3 or TRBV12-4 and J usage is TRBJ2-5; TRBD2 might be the D (5 bases). The CDR3 sequence is 13 residues long. V was cut by 6 bases and J by 4 bases, with 12 bases left in between.

V usage is TRBV7-3 and J usage is TRBJ2-6; tentative D call: TRBD1 (5 bases). Germline loops: CDR1 SGHTA, CDR2 FQGTGA. V was pared by 5 bases and J by 0 bases, with 14 bases between. This CDR3 region has 17 residues. CDR3 DNA sequence: TGTGCCAGCAGCCCCCTGGGGCTAAGCTCTGGGGCCAACGTCCTGACTTTC. As protein: CASSPLGLSSGANVLTF.

The V and J genes are TRBV24-1 and TRBJ2-5; no clear D gene. This CDR3 contains 11 residues. Germline V gene lookup returns CDR1 KGHDR and CDR2 SFDVKD. Deletions cut 7 bases from V and 4 bases from J, with 6 bases between. The CDR3 spells CATRSAETQYF. CDR3 DNA: TGTGCCACCAGATCAGCAGAGACCCAGTACTTC.

The chain links TRBV5-1 to TRBJ2-3; 8 bases agree with TRBD2. With 1 base clipped from V and 6 bases from J, the junction kept 7 bases outside the gene matches. Looked up from germline, CDR1 is SGHRS and CDR2 is YFSETQ. CDR3 length equals 15 residues. The CDR3 region has the DNA TGCGCCAGCAGCTTGATGGGACTAGGGGCGGATACGCAGTATTTT. This sequence encodes CASSLMGLGADTQYF. The full variable domain, with the rest looked up from reference TRBV5-1 and TRBJ2-3, is KAGVTQTPRYLIKTRGQQVTLSCSPISGHRSVSWYQQTPGQGLQFLFEYFSETQRNKGNFPGRFSGRQFSNSRSEMNVSTLELGDSALYLCASSLMGLGADTQYFGPGTRLTVL.

V usage is TRBV12-3 or TRBV12-4 and J usage is TRBJ1-5; D is perhaps TRBD1 (5 bases). V was shortened by 7 bases and J by 2 bases, with 15 bases between the two germline ends. CDR3 length equals 15 residues. The chain's CDR3 is CASTLGGVRNQPQHF. The CDR3 DNA reads TGTGCCAGCACCCTGGGGGGGGTACGCAATCAGCCCCAGCATTTT.

The chain links TRBV20-1 to TRBJ2-1; 8 bases fit TRBD2. V was clipped by 6 bases and J by 1 base; unmatched bases: 8. CDR1 DFQATT and CDR2 SNEGSKA come from the germline V gene (reference sequence). CDR3 length: 15 amino acids. CDR3: CSASNREGSYNEQFF. The CDR3, as DNA: TGCAGTGCGAGTAATCGGGAGGGGTCCTACAATGAGCAGTTCTTC.

In DNA, the CDR3 is TGTGCCAGCCGCCTTAGCCTGGAGAGGGGTAGGGATGAGCAGTTCTTC. Its protein is CASRLSLERGRDEQFF. The chain combines TRBV6-2 or TRBV6-3 with TRBJ2-1; either TRBD1 or TRBD2 may fit D (5 bases each). Germline V gives CDR1 MNHEY, CDR2 SVGEGT. V lost 8 bases and J lost 8, with 25 bases in between. The CDR3 covers 16 residues.